This is a list of T cell receptor beta chains from one sample in a study of CD8 T cells in ankylosing spondylitis. MiXCR, applied by TCRdb to the 5' RACE reads, yields one record per CDR3 protein. The sample holds about 150,000 distinct CDR3 sequences; under 55% are singletons and the top ten take around 15%. Material for sequencing was synovial fluid, either unsorted or a sorted T cell fraction (not recorded which). All receptors come from a male donor with ankylosing spondylitis. CDR3s include the opening cysteine and the closing phenylalanine or tryptophan. A D gene is named only where the DNA matches it firmly. Clone size is given for some rows only: seen once, a few or many times, or a class if the clone is expanded.

J: TRBJ1-6
size: -
D: TRBD1
V: TRBV10-3
DNA: TGTGCCATCAGCCCCTCGACAGGGTCGTTATCCTATAATTCACCCCTCCACTTT
CDR3: CAISPSTGSLSYNSPLHF

J: TRBJ2-3
size: -
D: -
V: TRBV12-3/TRBV12-4
DNA: TGTGCCAGCAGTCAGACGCTTGATACGCAGTATTTT
CDR3: CASSQTLDTQYF

J: TRBJ1-2
size: -
D: -
V: TRBV7-2
DNA: TGTGCCAGCAGCTTATTCTTCCTGGGCATTGATGGCTACACCTTC
CDR3: CASSLFFLGIDGYTF

J: TRBJ1-2
size: -
D: -
V: TRBV4-2
DNA: TGTGCCAGCAGTCTGAGAGAGGGAGCCTATGGCTACACCTTC
CDR3: CASSLREGAYGYTF

J: TRBJ2-7
size: -
D: TRBD2
V: TRBV4-3
DNA: TGCGCCAGCAGCCAAGAACGGGAGGGCCGATACGAGCAGTACTTC
CDR3: CASSQEREGRYEQYF

J: TRBJ1-2
size: -
D: -
V: TRBV12-3/TRBV12-4
DNA: TGTGCCAGCAGCCGCCTCCCAGGGGCGCATCCCTATGGCTACACCTTC
CDR3: CASSRLPGAHPYGYTF

J: TRBJ2-2
size: -
D: -
V: TRBV7-2
DNA: TGTGCCAGCAGCTTAGGACAGCCCGGGGAGCTGTTTTTT
CDR3: CASSLGQPGELFF

J: TRBJ2-7
size: -
D: TRBD2
V: TRBV29-1
DNA: TGCAGCGTCGTTATAGCGGGAGAGTCCTACGAGCAGTACTTC
CDR3: CSVVIAGESYEQYF

J: TRBJ1-2
size: few
D: -
V: TRBV10-3
DNA: TGTGCCATCGCTGAGGCGGATAACTATGGCTACACCTTC
CDR3: CAIAEADNYGYTF

J: TRBJ2-1
size: -
D: TRBD2
V: TRBV29-1
DNA: TGCAGCGTTGAGTGGCGGGAGGGCTACAATGAGCAGTTCTTC
CDR3: CSVEWREGYNEQFF

J: TRBJ2-1
size: few
D: TRBD2
V: TRBV12-3/TRBV12-4
DNA: TGTGCCAGCAGTCATTCGCCGGGACTAGTGGGGGATGAGCAGTTCTTC
CDR3: CASSHSPGLVGDEQFF

J: TRBJ1-1
size: -
D: -
V: TRBV12-3/TRBV12-4
DNA: TGTGCCAGCAGCAAGGGGCAGCTATACACTGAAGCTTTCTTT
CDR3: CASSKGQLYTEAFF

J: TRBJ2-3
size: many
D: TRBD2
V: TRBV11-2
DNA: TGTGCCAGCAGCTTGACTAGCGGGGGGGCAGTAGATACGCAGTATTTT
CDR3: CASSLTSGGAVDTQYF

J: TRBJ1-1
size: -
D: -
V: TRBV7-9
DNA: TGTGCCAGCAGTCCTCGCAGGGCGGTTACTGAAGCTTTCTTT
CDR3: CASSPRRAVTEAFF

J: TRBJ2-2
size: -
D: -
V: TRBV6-2/TRBV6-3
DNA: TGTGCCAGCAGCCCCCCCGCGGTGAACACCGGGGAGCTGTTTTTT
CDR3: CASSPPAVNTGELFF

J: TRBJ1-6
size: -
D: -
V: TRBV5-1
DNA: TGCGCCAGCAGCTTGTGGCTCAGATCCAGCCTCTGGAATTCACCCCTCCACTTT
CDR3: CASSLWLRSSLWNSPLHF

J: TRBJ1-1
size: few
D: -
V: TRBV20-1
DNA: TGCAGTGCGCCGAGCAACACTGAAGCTTTCTTT
CDR3: CSAPSNTEAFF

J: TRBJ2-5
size: few
D: TRBD2
V: TRBV12-3/TRBV12-4
DNA: TGTGCCAGCAGTTTTCGGGGGGACCTCAGGGAGACCCAGTACTTC
CDR3: CASSFRGDLRETQYF

J: TRBJ2-1
size: few
D: -
V: TRBV7-3
DNA: TGTGCCAGCAGCTTACTCGGGGAGACCTCCTACAATGAGCAGTTCTTC
CDR3: CASSLLGETSYNEQFF

J: TRBJ1-2
size: few
D: TRBD1
V: TRBV2
DNA: TGTGCCAGCTTCCTTTACCAGACAGGGAGTAACTATGGCTACACCTTC
CDR3: CASFLYQTGSNYGYTF

J: TRBJ2-4
size: -
D: -
V: TRBV28
DNA: TGTGCCAGCAGTTCCCTGTACCTCGTAGCCAAAAACATTCAGTACTTC
CDR3: CASSSLYLVAKNIQYF

J: TRBJ1-1
size: -
D: -
V: TRBV2
DNA: TGTGCCAGCAAACAGCCGGGACCGGGAGTCACTGAAGCTTTCTTT
CDR3: CASKQPGPGVTEAFF

J: TRBJ1-6
size: -
D: -
V: TRBV7-9
DNA: TGTGCCAGCAGCTTATTAGCTCTCTATAATTCACCCCTCCACTTT
CDR3: CASSLLALYNSPLHF

J: TRBJ2-2
size: -
D: -
V: TRBV15
DNA: TGTGCCACCAGCAGAGGACGTCGTCCCCCGTACTGGGAGCTGTTTTTT
CDR3: CATSRGRRPPYWELFF

J: TRBJ2-3
size: -
D: TRBD2
V: TRBV7-3
DNA: TGTGCCAGCAGCCTGAGGACTAGCGGGGCCCGGAATACGCAGTATTTT
CDR3: CASSLRTSGARNTQYF

J: TRBJ2-7
size: -
D: -
V: TRBV11-2
DNA: TGTGCCAGCAGCTCCCCATGGGGTGGCGAGCAGTACTTC
CDR3: CASSSPWGGEQYF

J: TRBJ1-2
size: -
D: -
V: TRBV14
DNA: TGTGCCAGCAGCCAAGATCTCAGCGGCAGGGAGGGTGGCTACACCTTC
CDR3: CASSQDLSGREGGYTF

J: TRBJ2-1
size: few
D: -
V: TRBV7-8
DNA: TGTGCCAGCAGCTTAGGGTGGGGGGCCGACTACAATGAGCAGTTCTTC
CDR3: CASSLGWGADYNEQFF

J: TRBJ1-1
size: few
D: TRBD1
V: TRBV12-3/TRBV12-4
DNA: TGTGCCAGCAGTTTTGCAGGGGGTTTCACTGAAGCTTTCTTT
CDR3: CASSFAGGFTEAFF

J: TRBJ2-1
size: -
D: -
V: TRBV5-1
DNA: TGCGCCAGCAGCTTGGATCTGGGGGCATACAATGAGCAGTTCTTC
CDR3: CASSLDLGAYNEQFF

J: TRBJ2-1
size: many
D: -
V: TRBV11-2
DNA: TGTGCCAGCAGCCCCAAGGGCCCTTTCGACTTGGGGCCCCCCGGTGAGCAGTTCTTC
CDR3: CASSPKGPFDLGPPGEQFF

J: TRBJ2-7
size: many
D: -
V: TRBV27
DNA: TGTGCCAGCAGTTCCCACCTAACCCCCTACGAGCAGTACTTC
CDR3: CASSSHLTPYEQYF

J: TRBJ1-2
size: few
D: -
V: TRBV7-8
DNA: TGTGCCAGCAGCCCGAGGACGGAAGCTAACTATGGCTACACCTTC
CDR3: CASSPRTEANYGYTF

J: TRBJ1-2
size: few
D: -
V: TRBV7-9
DNA: TGTGCCAGCAGCCCAGAGGTGCTCTATGGCTACACCTTC
CDR3: CASSPEVLYGYTF

J: TRBJ1-2
size: few
D: TRBD1
V: TRBV12-3/TRBV12-4
DNA: TGTGCCAGCAGTTTCGTCAGGGGGCAGGTGGGCTATGGCTACACCTTC
CDR3: CASSFVRGQVGYGYTF

J: TRBJ2-7
size: once
D: -
V: TRBV7-8
DNA: TGTGCCAGCAGCACCCCAGGGTCTCGGCCCCCCTACGAGCAGTACTTC
CDR3: CASSTPGSRPPYEQYF

J: TRBJ2-1
size: few
D: -
V: TRBV15
DNA: TGTGCCACCAGCAGGGAAAGGGGCGCCTACAATGAGCAGTTCTTC
CDR3: CATSRERGAYNEQFF

J: TRBJ2-7
size: -
D: -
V: TRBV28
DNA: TGTGCCAGCAGTCCCATCAGGGGCTACGAGCAGTACTTC
CDR3: CASSPIRGYEQYF

J: TRBJ1-5
size: -
D: TRBD1
V: TRBV28
DNA: TGTGCCAGCAGTCCGGGACAGGGGGTTAGTCAGCCCCAGCATTTT
CDR3: CASSPGQGVSQPQHF